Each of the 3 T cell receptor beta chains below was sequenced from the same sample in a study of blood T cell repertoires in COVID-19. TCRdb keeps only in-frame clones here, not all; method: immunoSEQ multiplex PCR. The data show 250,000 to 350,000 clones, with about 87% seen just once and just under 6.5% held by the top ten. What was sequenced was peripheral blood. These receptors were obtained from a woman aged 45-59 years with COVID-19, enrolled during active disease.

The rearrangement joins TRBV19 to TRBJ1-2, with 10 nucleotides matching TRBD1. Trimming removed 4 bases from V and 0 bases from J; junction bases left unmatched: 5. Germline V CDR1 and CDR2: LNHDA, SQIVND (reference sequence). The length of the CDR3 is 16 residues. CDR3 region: CASSTGQGRANYGYTF. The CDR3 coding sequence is TGTGCCAGTAGTACGGGACAGGGGCGAGCTAACTATGGCTACACCTTC.

In DNA, the CDR3 is TGTGCCTGGAGGACCCCCGGGGGGGGCAATGAGCAGTTCTTC. This translates into CAWRTPGGGNEQFF. The gene calls are TRBV30 and TRBJ2-1, with 8 bases fitting TRBD2. The CDR3 totals 14 residues. Germline-derived CDR1 and CDR2 are GTSNPN and SVGIG (reference sequence). V dropped 3 bases and J dropped 6; count of bases not matched to a gene: 7. Looking up the rest from reference TRBV30 and TRBJ2-1 gives the full variable domain: SQTIHQWPATLVQPVGSPLSLECTVEGTSNPNLYWYRQAAGRGLQLLFYSVGIGQISSEVPQNLSASRPQDRQFILSSKKLLLSDSGFYLCAWRTPGGGNEQFFGPGTRLTVL.

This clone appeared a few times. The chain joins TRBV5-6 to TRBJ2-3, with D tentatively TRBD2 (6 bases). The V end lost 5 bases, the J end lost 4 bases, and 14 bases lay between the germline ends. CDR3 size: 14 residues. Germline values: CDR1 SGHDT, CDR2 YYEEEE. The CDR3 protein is CASRKAGNADTQYF. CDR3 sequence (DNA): TGTGCCAGCAGAAAGGCGGGAAACGCAGATACGCAGTATTTT.